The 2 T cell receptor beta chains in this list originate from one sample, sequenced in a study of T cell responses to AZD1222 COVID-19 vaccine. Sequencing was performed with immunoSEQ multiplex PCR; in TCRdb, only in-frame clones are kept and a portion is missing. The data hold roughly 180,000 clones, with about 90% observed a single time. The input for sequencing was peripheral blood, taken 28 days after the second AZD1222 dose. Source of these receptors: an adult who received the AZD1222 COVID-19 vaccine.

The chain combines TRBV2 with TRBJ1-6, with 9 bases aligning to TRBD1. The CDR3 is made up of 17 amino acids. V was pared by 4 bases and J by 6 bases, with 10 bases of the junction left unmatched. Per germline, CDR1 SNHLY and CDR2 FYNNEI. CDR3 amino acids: CASSGLDRGMGNSPLHF. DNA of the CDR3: TGTGCCAGCAGTGGCCTGGACAGGGGAATGGGTAATTCACCCCTCCACTTT. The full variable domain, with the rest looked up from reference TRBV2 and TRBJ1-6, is EPEVTQTPSHQVTQMGQEVILRCVPISNHLYFYWYRQILGQKVEFLVSFYNNEISEKSEIFDDQFSVERPDGSNFTLKIRSTKLEDSAMYFCASSGLDRGMGNSPLHFGNGTRLTVT.

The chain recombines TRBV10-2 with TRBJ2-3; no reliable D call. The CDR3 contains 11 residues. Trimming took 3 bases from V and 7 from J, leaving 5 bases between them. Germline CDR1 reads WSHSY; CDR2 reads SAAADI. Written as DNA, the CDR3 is TGCGCCAGCAGTGACTACAATACGCAGTATTTT. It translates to CASSDYNTQYF.